This note documents a single T cell receptor (beta chain) sequence. From the germline J gene comes the end of the CDR3, since the read stops 3 residues before it. Trimming pared 3 bases from V and 8 bases from J, leaving 13 bases between. The CDR3 length is 13 residues. CDR1 SGHDT and CDR2 YYEEEE come from the germline V gene. This sample is drawn from a study of T cells in women clearing cervical HPV infection. The method was immunoSEQ multiplex PCR; TCRdb's version includes in-frame clones alone and lacks a portion of them. Its table records tens of thousands of clones. This clonotype was sampled from a woman aged 18-69 years with a cervical HPV16 infection that either progressed to CIN3+ or cleared (not recorded which). The sequenced material came from blood buffy coat. The rearrangement links TRBV5-6 to TRBJ2-3; D ambiguous. The CDR3 loop reads CASSSRGVGTQYF. Partial CDR3 DNA: TGTGCCAGCAGCTCCCGCGGTGTCGGTACG.